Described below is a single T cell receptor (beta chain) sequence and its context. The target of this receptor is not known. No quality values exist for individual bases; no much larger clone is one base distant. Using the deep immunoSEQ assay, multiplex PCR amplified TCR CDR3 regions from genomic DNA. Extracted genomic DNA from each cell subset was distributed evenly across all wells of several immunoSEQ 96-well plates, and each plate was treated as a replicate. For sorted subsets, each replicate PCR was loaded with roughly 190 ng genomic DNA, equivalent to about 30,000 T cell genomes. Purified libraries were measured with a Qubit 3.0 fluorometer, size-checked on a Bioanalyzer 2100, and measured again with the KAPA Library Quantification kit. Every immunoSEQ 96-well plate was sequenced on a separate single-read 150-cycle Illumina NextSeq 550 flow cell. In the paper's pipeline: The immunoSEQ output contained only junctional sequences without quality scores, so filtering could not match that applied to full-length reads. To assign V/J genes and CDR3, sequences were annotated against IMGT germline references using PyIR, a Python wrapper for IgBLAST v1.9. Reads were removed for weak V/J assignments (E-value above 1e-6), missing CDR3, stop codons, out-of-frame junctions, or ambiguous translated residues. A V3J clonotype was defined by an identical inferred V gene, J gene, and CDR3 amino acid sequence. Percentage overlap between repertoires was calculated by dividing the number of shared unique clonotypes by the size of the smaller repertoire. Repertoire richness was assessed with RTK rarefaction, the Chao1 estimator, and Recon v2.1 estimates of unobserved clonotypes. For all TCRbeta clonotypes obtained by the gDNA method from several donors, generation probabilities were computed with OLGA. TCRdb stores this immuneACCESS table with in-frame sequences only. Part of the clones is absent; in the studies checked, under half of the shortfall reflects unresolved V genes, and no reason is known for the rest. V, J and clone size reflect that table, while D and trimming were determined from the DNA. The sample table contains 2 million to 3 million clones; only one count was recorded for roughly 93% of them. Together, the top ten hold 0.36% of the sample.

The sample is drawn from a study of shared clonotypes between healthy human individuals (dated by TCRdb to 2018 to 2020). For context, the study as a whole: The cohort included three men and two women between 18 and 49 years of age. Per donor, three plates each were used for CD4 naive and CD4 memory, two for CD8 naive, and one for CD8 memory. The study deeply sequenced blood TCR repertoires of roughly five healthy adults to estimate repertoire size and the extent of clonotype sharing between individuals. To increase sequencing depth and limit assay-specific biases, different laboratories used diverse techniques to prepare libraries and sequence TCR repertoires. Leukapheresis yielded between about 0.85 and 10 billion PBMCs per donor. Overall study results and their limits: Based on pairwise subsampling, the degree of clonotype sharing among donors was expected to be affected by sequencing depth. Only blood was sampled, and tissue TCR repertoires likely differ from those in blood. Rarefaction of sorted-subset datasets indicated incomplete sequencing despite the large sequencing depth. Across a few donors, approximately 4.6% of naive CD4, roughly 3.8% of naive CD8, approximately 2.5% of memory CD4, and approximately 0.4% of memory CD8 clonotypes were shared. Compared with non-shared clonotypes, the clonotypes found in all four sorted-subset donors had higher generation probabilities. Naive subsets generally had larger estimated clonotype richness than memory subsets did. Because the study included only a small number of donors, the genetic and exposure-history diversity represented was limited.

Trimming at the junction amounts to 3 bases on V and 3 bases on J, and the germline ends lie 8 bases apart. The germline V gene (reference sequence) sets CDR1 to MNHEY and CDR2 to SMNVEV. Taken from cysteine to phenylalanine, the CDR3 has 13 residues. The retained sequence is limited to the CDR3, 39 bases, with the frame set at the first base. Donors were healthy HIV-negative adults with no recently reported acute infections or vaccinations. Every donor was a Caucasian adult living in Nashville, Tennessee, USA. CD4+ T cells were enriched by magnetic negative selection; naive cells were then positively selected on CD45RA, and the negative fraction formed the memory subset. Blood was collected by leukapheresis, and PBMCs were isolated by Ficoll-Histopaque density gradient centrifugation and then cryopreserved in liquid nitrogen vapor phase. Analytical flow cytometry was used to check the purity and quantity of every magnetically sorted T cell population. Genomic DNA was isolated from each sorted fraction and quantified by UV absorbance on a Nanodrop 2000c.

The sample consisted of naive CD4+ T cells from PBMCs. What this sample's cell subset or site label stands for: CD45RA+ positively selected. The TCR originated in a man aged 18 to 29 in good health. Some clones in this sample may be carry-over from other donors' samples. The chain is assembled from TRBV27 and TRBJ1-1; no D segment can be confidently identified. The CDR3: CASSLSSYTEAFF. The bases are TGTGCCAGCAGTTTGTCCAGTTACACTGAAGCTTTCTTT.